The 27 T cell receptor beta chains below come from one sample, sequenced in a study of T-cell memory formation after mild COVID-19 (dated by TCRdb to about 2021). Libraries were built with 5' RACE. Instrument on record: Illumina NovaSeq 6000. The public sequencing data were trimmed at Q25 with fastp and processed into clonotypes with MiXCR by TCRdb, which kept only in-frame beta chains. Entries that share a CDR3 protein sequence are merged under the most common genes and DNA. This sample comprises roughly 170,000 distinct CDR3 sequences, around 20% of them detected only once. 3.5% to 5% of the sample rests with the top ten. Sequencing input: PBMCs or a T cell subset sorted from them (not recorded which). The receptors originated from a man between 18 and 29 years old who had mild COVID-19 (a few samples of this study predate the infection). The sample titles of this study are shuffled in the database, so cell type and time point are left out; the donor was told from shared clones.

CDR3 amino acids: CASSAFLLAGGTDTQYF. The DNA of the CDR3 is TGTGCCAGTAGTGCTTTTCTCCTAGCGGGGGGCACAGATACGCAGTATTTT. The chain combines TRBV19 with TRBJ2-3; 10 bases map to TRBD2. V trimming: 5 bases; J trimming: 1 base; junction bases outside the gene matches: 9. The CDR3 totals 17 residues. Germline lookup yields CDR1 LNHDA and CDR2 SQIVND (reference sequence).

This clonotype was detected many times. The rearrangement uses TRBV7-2 and TRBJ2-3; 13 nucleotides align to TRBD2. The germline CDR1 and CDR2 sequences are SGHTA and FQGNSA. With 5 bases clipped from V and 3 bases from J, the junction kept 5 bases outside the gene matches. This CDR3 is built from 16 residues. The CDR3 here is CASSRGLAGLTDTQYF. CDR3 sequence (DNA): TGTGCCAGCAGCCGGGGACTAGCGGGATTAACAGATACGCAGTATTTT. Using reference TRBV7-2 and TRBJ2-3 for the parts outside the CDR3, the full variable domain is GAGVSQSPSNKVTEKGKDVELRCDPISGHTALYWYRQSLGQGLEFLIYFQGNSAPDKSGLPSDRFSAERTGGSVSTLTIQRTQQEDSAVYLCASSRGLAGLTDTQYFGPGTRLTVL.

In its sample, this clonotype was seen a few times. The chain links TRBV4-3 to TRBJ2-1, with D tentatively TRBD1 (5 bases). CDR3 length: 17 amino acids. The germline V gene encodes CDR1 LGHNA and CDR2 YSLEER. Trimming took 0 bases from V and 4 from J, leaving 16 bases between them. The CDR3 region is CASSQETRQGGYNEQFF. In nucleotides, the CDR3 is TGCGCCAGCAGCCAAGAAACCCGGCAGGGTGGTTACAATGAGCAGTTCTTC.

This clonotype was counted between two and nine times. V and J are TRBV12-3 or TRBV12-4 and TRBJ2-1; TRBD2 matches 8 bases. The CDR3 totals 14 residues. The V and J ends lost 6 bases and 5 bases, in that order; junction bases with no gene match: 6. CDR3 in amino acids: CASRSYGGDNEQFF. CDR3 nucleotides: TGTGCCAGCAGATCATACGGGGGGGACAATGAGCAGTTCTTC.

This sequence joins TRBV27 and TRBJ2-3; tentatively, D is TRBD1 or TRBD2 (6 bases each). The germline gives CDR1 MNHEY, CDR2 SMNVEV (reference sequence). V was clipped by 5 bases and J by 4 bases, with 13 bases between them. The CDR3 is 14 amino acids. Here the CDR3 DNA reads TGTGCCAGCAGTGCGTGGGGGGCCCCAGATACGCAGTATTTT. Protein sequence: CASSAWGAPDTQYF.

The V gene is TRBV2, the J gene TRBJ2-3; D remains ambiguous. There are 15 residues in the CDR3. V shed 1 base and J shed 4 bases, with 12 bases lying between them. Germline values: CDR1 SNHLY, CDR2 FYNNEI. CDR3 nucleotides: TGTGCCAGCAGTGAAGGGCTGGCGCTCCCAGATACGCAGTATTTT. This translates into CASSEGLALPDTQYF.

This clonotype occurred a few times. This chain joins TRBV5-6 and TRBJ2-2, with D uncertain. V dropped 3 bases and J dropped 4 bases, with 4 bases sitting between them. CDR1 and CDR2 (germline): SGHDT, YYEEEE. The CDR3 runs 12 residues. CDR3 DNA: TGTGCCAGCAGCTGGGGCACCGGGGAGCTGTTTTTT. Its protein product is CASSWGTGELFF.

The chain couples TRBV6-5 to TRBJ2-6; 9 bases agree with TRBD1. Germline V gene sequence: CDR1 MNHEY, CDR2 SVGAGI. This CDR3 has 17 amino acids. V lost 6 bases, J lost 1 base, and 7 bases stayed unmatched. The CDR3 here is CASSRDRALSGANVLTF. The CDR3 DNA reads as TGTGCCAGCAGCCGGGACAGGGCCCTTTCTGGGGCCAACGTCCTGACTTTC.

This clonotype appeared a few times. The chain combines TRBV20-1 with TRBJ2-1; D is unclear. The CDR3 covers 14 residues. In germline, CDR1 is DFQATT, CDR2 SNEGSKA (reference sequence). Trimming removed 3 bases from V and 1 base from J, with 10 bases in between. CDR3 nucleotides: TGCAGTGCTAGGGGCAGGATATCCTACAATGAGCAGTTCTTC. It yields the protein CSARGRISYNEQFF.

This clonotype was counted between two and nine times. The V call is TRBV5-5, the J call TRBJ1-5, with D tentatively TRBD1 (5 bases). Per the germline V gene, CDR1 is SGHKS and CDR2 is YYEKEE (reference sequence). The CDR3 is 15 amino acids. V was shortened by 4 bases and J by 6 bases, with 17 bases between the two germline ends. CDR3 protein: CASSTFQGEGQPQHF. The DNA of the CDR3 is TGTGCCAGCAGCACCTTCCAGGGAGAGGGTCAGCCCCAGCATTTT.

This clonotype has a handful of counts. V usage is TRBV7-2 and J usage is TRBJ1-3; possibly TRBD1 for D (6 bases). The CDR3 runs 16 residues. V was clipped by 5 bases and J by 4 bases, with 18 bases between them. Germline loops: CDR1 SGHTA, CDR2 FQGNSA. The CDR3 bases are TGTGCCAGCAGCGCCTCGGTGGGGGCTCCGGGAAACACCATATATTTT. It specifies CASSASVGAPGNTIYF. Variable domain in full (rest from reference TRBV7-2 and TRBJ1-3): GAGVSQSPSNKVTEKGKDVELRCDPISGHTALYWYRQSLGQGLEFLIYFQGNSAPDKSGLPSDRFSAERTGGSVSTLTIQRTQQEDSAVYLCASSASVGAPGNTIYFGEGSWLTVV.

This clonotype was observed a handful of times. V usage is TRBV29-1 and J usage is TRBJ1-2; unclear D gene. CDR3 length: 9 residues. Germline loops: CDR1 SQVTM, CDR2 ANQGSEA. Trimming removed 4 bases from V and 5 bases from J, with 2 bases in between. CDR3 loop: CSVAYGYTF. CDR3 coding DNA: TGCAGCGTTGCGTATGGCTACACCTTC.

The V gene is TRBV3-1, the J gene TRBJ2-7; 9 bases are a match to TRBD1. The J segment lost 7 bases and the V segment lost 3 bases, leaving 10 bases of the junction unmatched. Germline-derived CDR1 and CDR2 are LGHDT and YNNKEL (reference sequence). The CDR3 length is 15 residues. CDR3 protein: CASSHRDRAPREQYF. The CDR3, as DNA: TGTGCCAGCAGCCACCGGGACAGGGCTCCCCGGGAGCAGTACTTC.

The sample holds a few counts of this clonotype. The chain combines TRBV9 with TRBJ2-3; weak D call: TRBD2 (7 bases). The CDR3 runs 16 residues. Germline V lookup: CDR1 SGDLS, CDR2 YYNGEE. V was cut by 3 bases and J by 2 bases, with 16 bases left in between. In nucleotides, the CDR3 is TGTGCCAGCAGCGGGACGGGGGGCCCTTCCACAGATACGCAGTATTTT. The encoded protein is CASSGTGGPSTDTQYF.

This clonotype was recorded a few times. The chain employs TRBV12-3 or TRBV12-4 and TRBJ2-4; the match to TRBD2 covers 8 bases. Germline trimming cut 2 bases from V and 7 bases from J; bases unmatched to any gene: 4. CDR3 size: 14 residues. The DNA for the CDR3 is TGTGCCAGCAGTTTATCGGGGGGGTGGAACATTCAGTACTTC. Its protein product is CASSLSGGWNIQYF.

This clonotype was observed a handful of times. The chain joins TRBV4-2 to TRBJ1-6; perhaps TRBD1 as D (5 bases). The CDR3 has 16 amino acids. From germline, CDR1 is LGHNA and CDR2 YNFKEQ. Trimming shortened V by 3 bases and J by 8 bases, and 17 bases separated the two germline ends. The CDR3 nucleotides are TGTGCCAGCAGCCAGCTTCCGGGACCGACCGATTCACCCCTCCACTTT. Residues: CASSQLPGPTDSPLHF.

The CDR3 is CASSLSTGGAEGYTF. The CDR3 DNA reads as TGCGCCAGCAGCCTATCGACAGGGGGCGCAGAAGGCTACACCTTC. This sequence joins TRBV4-1 and TRBJ1-2; 10 bases agree with TRBD1. Germline trimming cut 4 bases from V and 8 bases from J; bases unmatched to any gene: 10. The CDR3 totals 15 residues. Per the germline V gene, CDR1 is MGHRA and CDR2 is YSYEKL.

There are a few counts of this clonotype. The chain couples TRBV25-1 to TRBJ2-3; D might be TRBD1 or TRBD2, each matching 5 bases. The germline V and J ends were trimmed by 10 bases and 3 bases, with 14 bases remaining between them. This CDR3 spans 13 amino acids. Germline-derived CDR1 and CDR2 are MGHDK and SYGVNS. CDR3 region: CATRGSGTDTQYF. The CDR3 DNA sequence: TGTGCCACCCGGGGCTCAGGGACAGATACGCAGTATTTT. The full variable domain, rest sourced from reference TRBV25-1 and TRBJ2-3, is EADIYQTPRYLVIGTGKKITLECSQTMGHDKMYWYQQDPGMELHLIHYSYGVNSTEKGDLSSESTVSRIRTEHFPLTLESARPSHTSQYLCATRGSGTDTQYFGPGTRLTVL.

The chain uses TRBV12-3 or TRBV12-4 and TRBJ2-7; D is unresolved. CDR3 size: 11 residues. With 5 bases removed from V and 3 bases from J, the gap between germline ends came to 5 bases. In nucleotides, the CDR3 is TGTGCCAGCAGTGTCGGCTACGAGCAGTACTTC. The encoded protein is CASSVGYEQYF.

The chain employs TRBV19 and TRBJ2-7; 11 positions agree with TRBD1. Germline V gene lookup returns CDR1 LNHDA and CDR2 SQIVND (reference sequence). The J segment lost 4 bases and the V segment lost 3 bases, leaving 11 bases of the junction unmatched. This CDR3 is 17 amino acids long. CDR3 DNA: TGTGCCAGTAGTATGGGGGTCCCCGGACAGGGGGCTTACGAGCAGTACTTC. Its protein product is CASSMGVPGQGAYEQYF.

The V gene is TRBV9, the J gene TRBJ1-5, with D unresolved. This CDR3 comprises 14 residues. Germline CDR1 and CDR2: SGDLS and YYNGEE. The V end was cut by 0 bases, the J end by 6 bases, with 10 bases between. The CDR3: CASSVDPASQPQHF. The DNA of the CDR3 is TGTGCCAGCAGCGTAGACCCTGCCAGTCAGCCCCAGCATTTT.

The chain links TRBV5-8 to TRBJ2-3; no definite D call. CDR1 is SGHTS, CDR2 YDEGEE, per germline. The CDR3 is 12 residues long. V gave up 5 bases and J gave up 14 bases, with 18 bases separating them. For the CDR3, the DNA is TGTGCCAGCAGATACGACCGGGTCATCGGGTATTTT. This sequence encodes CASRYDRVIGYF.

A few counts support this clonotype. The chain's CDR3 is CASNNAGGESEAFF. CDR3 bases: TGTGCCAGCAATAATGCGGGGGGCGAGTCTGAAGCTTTCTTT. The genes are TRBV28 and TRBJ1-1, with D possibly being TRBD1 (6 bases). Germline CDR1 is MDHEN and CDR2 is SYDVKM. CDR3 length: 14 amino acids. Trimming took 7 bases from V and 6 from J, leaving 18 bases between them.

The chain uses TRBV11-1 and TRBJ2-1; the match to TRBD2 covers 8 bases. V dropped 3 bases and J dropped 4; count of bases not matched to a gene: 5. The CDR3 totals 15 residues. Germline CDR1 SGHAT, CDR2 FQDESV (reference sequence). CDR3 DNA: TGTGCCAGCAGCTTTTTTCGGGGGGGTTACAATGAGCAGTTCTTC. It yields the protein CASSFFRGGYNEQFF.

This sequence joins TRBV4-1 and TRBJ1-2, with D maybe TRBD1 (5 bases). The germline gives CDR1 MGHRA, CDR2 YSYEKL. This CDR3 is built from 15 residues. V lost 3 bases to trimming and J lost 4 bases, with 15 bases between them. The CDR3 DNA follows: TGCGCCAGCAGCCACCCCCAGGGCGCGAGCTATGGCTACACCTTC. Protein sequence: CASSHPQGASYGYTF.

This clonotype has at least ten counts. This chain uses TRBV5-6 with TRBJ1-5; no firm D call. CDR1 is SGHDT and CDR2 is YYEEEE in the germline V gene. The germline V and J ends were trimmed by 1 base and 6 bases, with 5 bases remaining between them. This CDR3 has 12 amino acids. The CDR3 protein is CASSLLAQPQHF. The CDR3 coding sequence is TGTGCCAGCAGCTTGCTTGCTCAGCCCCAGCATTTT. The full variable domain, completed using reference TRBV5-6 and TRBJ1-5, is DAGVTQSPTHLIKTRGQQVTLRCSPKSGHDTVSWYQQALGQGPQFIFQYYEEEERQRGNFPDRFSGHQFPNYSSELNVNALLLGDSALYLCASSLLAQPQHFGDGTRLSIL.

This clonotype was counted between two and nine times. DNA for the CDR3: TGTGCCAGCAGTACCTCGGGTTCCGAGCAGTACGTC. This codes for CASSTSGSEQYV. The chain carries TRBV12-3 or TRBV12-4 and TRBJ2-7; D is undetermined. This CDR3 has 12 amino acids. V shed 5 bases and J shed 6 bases, with 11 bases lying between them.